The 2 T cell receptor beta chains presented below share a single source sample, sequenced in a study of graft-versus-host responses after intestinal transplantation. This table comes from immunoSEQ multiplex PCR, and its TCRdb copy is limited to in-frame clones, with some not included. The data contain 6,000 to 7,000 clones, about 26% of them seen just once; the ten biggest clones take up 3.5% to 5.5%. Sequencing was performed on alloreactive CD4+ T cells from a mixed lymphocyte reaction culture, taken before transplantation. Subset described: CFSE-low proliferating T cells sorted from approximately 6-day pre-transplant mixed lymphocyte reaction (GvH or HvG direction). These receptor sequences come from a human patient who was an organ donor for intestinal transplantation.

The gene calls are TRBV7-2 and TRBJ2-7, with a tentative D call TRBD1 (6 bases). V was shortened by 1 base and J by 4 bases, with 11 bases between the two germline ends. Germline CDR1 and CDR2: SGHTA and FQGNSA. This CDR3 is 14 amino acids long. DNA for the CDR3: TGTGCCAGCAGCTTAGAACAGGGACCATACGAGCAGTACTTC. Translated: CASSLEQGPYEQYF.

The J gene is TRBJ2-5, the V gene TRBV7-9, with 9 bases aligning to TRBD1. With 1 base clipped from V and 7 bases from J, the junction kept 4 bases outside the gene matches. CDR3 length: 14 residues. CDR1 SEHNR and CDR2 FQNEAQ come from the germline V gene (reference sequence). CDR3 nucleotide sequence: TGTGCCAGCAGCTTAGTTACAGGGGGCGGGACCCAGTACTTC. The encoded protein is CASSLVTGGGTQYF.